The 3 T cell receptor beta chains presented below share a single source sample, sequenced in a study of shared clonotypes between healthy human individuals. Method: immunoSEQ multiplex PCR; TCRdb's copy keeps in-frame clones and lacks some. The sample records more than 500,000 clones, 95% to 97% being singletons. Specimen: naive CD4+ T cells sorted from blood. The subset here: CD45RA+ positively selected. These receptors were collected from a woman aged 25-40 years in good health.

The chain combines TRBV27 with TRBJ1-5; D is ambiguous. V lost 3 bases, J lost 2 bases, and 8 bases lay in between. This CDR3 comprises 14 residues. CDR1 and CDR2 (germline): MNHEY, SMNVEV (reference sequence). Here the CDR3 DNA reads TGTGCCAGCAGTTTGAATCGTGGCAATCAGCCCCAGCATTTT. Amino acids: CASSLNRGNQPQHF.

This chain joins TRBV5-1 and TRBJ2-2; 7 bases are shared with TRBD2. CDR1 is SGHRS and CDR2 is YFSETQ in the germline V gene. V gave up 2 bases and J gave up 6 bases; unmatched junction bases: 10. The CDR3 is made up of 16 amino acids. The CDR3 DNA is TGCGCCAGCAGCTTCAACTCGGGGAGGGAGGCCGGGGAGCTGTTTTTT. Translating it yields CASSFNSGREAGELFF.

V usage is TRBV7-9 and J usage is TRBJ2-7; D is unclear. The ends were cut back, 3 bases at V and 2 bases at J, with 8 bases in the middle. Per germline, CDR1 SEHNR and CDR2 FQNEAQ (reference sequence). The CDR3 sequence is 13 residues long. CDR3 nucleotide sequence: TGTGCCAGCAGCTTTGAGCCTCCCTACGAGCAGTACTTC. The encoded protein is CASSFEPPYEQYF.